The 24 T cell receptor beta chains below come from one sample, sequenced in a study of blood T cell repertoires in COVID-19. Libraries were prepared by immunoSEQ multiplex PCR; TCRdb keeps only in-frame clonotypes and omits some of them. The data show around 700,000 clones, approximately 90% seen once. What was sequenced was peripheral blood. The receptors come from a woman in her late teens or twenties with acute or convalescent COVID-19.

The count of this clone is one. The chain recombines TRBV9 with TRBJ1-2; D perhaps matches TRBD1 (5 bases). The CDR3 is made up of 14 amino acids. Germline V CDR1 and CDR2: SGDLS, YYNGEE. V was shortened by 4 bases and J by 3 bases, with 13 bases between the two germline ends. CDR3 residues: CASSTRVGDYGYTF. In DNA form, the CDR3 reads TGTGCCAGCAGCACCAGGGTGGGTGACTATGGCTACACCTTC.

V usage is TRBV30 and J usage is TRBJ1-5; TRBD1 matches 10 bases. The germline CDR1 and CDR2 sequences are GTSNPN and SVGIG (reference sequence). The CDR3 extends over 17 amino acids. Trimming took 5 bases from V and 0 from J; bases not matched to a gene: 10. The CDR3 loop reads CAWARGQGTYSNQPQHF. The CDR3 DNA sequence: TGTGCCTGGGCAAGGGGACAGGGGACTTATAGCAATCAGCCCCAGCATTTT.

The rearrangement links TRBV10-3 to TRBJ2-3; TRBD2 is a possible D gene (7 bases). The germline gives CDR1 ENHRY, CDR2 SYGVKD. V was clipped by 0 bases and J by 6 bases, with 10 bases between them. The CDR3 sequence is 14 residues long. As DNA, the CDR3 is TGTGCCATCAGTGAGTCCGCGGGGGCCGATACGCAGTATTTT. This gives the protein CAISESAGADTQYF.

In the case of this clone: The same CDR3 can be traced to other DNA sequences in this sample. This chain uses TRBV28 with TRBJ1-1, with D possibly matching TRBD1 (5 bases). Germline lookup yields CDR1 MDHEN and CDR2 SYDVKM. This CDR3 spans 14 amino acids. The ends were cut back, 3 bases at V and 1 base at J, with 9 bases in the middle. DNA of the CDR3: TGTGCCAGCAGTTTGCCCGGGGGGAACACTGAAGCTTTCTTT. Translation gives CASSLPGGNTEAFF.

This chain joins TRBV5-1 and TRBJ1-2, with unresolved D. The CDR3 covers 14 residues. CDR1 and CDR2 (germline): SGHRS, YFSETQ. V lost 2 bases, J lost 0 bases, and 8 bases lay in between. The CDR3 DNA is TGCGCCAGCAGCTTTTATGCAGCTAACTATGGCTACACCTTC. It yields the protein CASSFYAANYGYTF.

The J gene is TRBJ1-2, the V gene TRBV5-4, with 7 bases identical to TRBD1. This CDR3 has 14 amino acids. Trimming took 4 bases from V and 4 from J; bases not matched to a gene: 7. CDR1 is SGHNT and CDR2 is YYREEE in the germline V gene (reference sequence). CDR3 DNA: TGTGCCAGCAGCACGGGGACAGCCCTCTATGGCTACACCTTC. Protein sequence: CASSTGTALYGYTF.

This clone has a single count. The chain carries TRBV6-4 and TRBJ1-6; 9 bases agree with TRBD1. The CDR3 runs to 16 residues. CDR1 is MRHNA and CDR2 is SNTAGT in the germline V gene. After removal of 0 bases from V and 8 bases from J, the junction contained 5 bases not matched to a gene. CDR3 protein: CASSDSGDRAHSPLHF. CDR3 DNA: TGTGCCAGCAGTGACTCAGGGGACAGGGCTCATTCACCCCTCCACTTT.

The V call is TRBV15, the J call TRBJ1-2; no clear D. V was shortened by 0 bases and J by 4 bases, with 12 bases between the two germline ends. The length of the CDR3 is 15 residues. From germline, CDR1 is LNHNV and CDR2 YYDKDF (reference sequence). The CDR3 bases are TGTGCCACCAGCAGAGATCAAACAGATCTCTATGGCTACACCTTC. It translates to CATSRDQTDLYGYTF.

This chain uses TRBV7-6 with TRBJ1-2; D uncertain. There are 16 residues in the CDR3. Trimming took 5 bases from V and 2 from J, leaving 18 bases between them. CDR1 SGHVS and CDR2 FNYEAQ come from the germline V gene. The CDR3 loop reads CASSAGSAAGNYGYTF. The CDR3, as DNA: TGTGCCAGCAGCGCGGGAAGTGCAGCTGGGAACTATGGCTACACCTTC.

The chain employs TRBV6-2 or TRBV6-3 and TRBJ2-1; TRBD1 agrees at 7 bases. The CDR3 runs 15 residues. Losses at the gene ends were 4 bases for V and 7 bases for J; bases not matched to a gene: 10. The germline CDR1 and CDR2 sequences are MNHEY and SVGEGT. CDR3 sequence reads: CASSSLNFRGNEQFF. DNA for the CDR3: TGTGCCAGCAGTTCCCTCAATTTCAGGGGGAATGAGCAGTTCTTC.

The chain has TRBV7-2 and TRBJ2-3, with 10 bases that match TRBD2. The CDR3 extends over 15 amino acids. Per germline, CDR1 SGHTA and CDR2 FQGNSA. V dropped 2 bases and J dropped 5; count of bases not matched to a gene: 4. The CDR3 loop reads CASSLSGGAGDTQYF. DNA for the CDR3: TGTGCCAGCAGCTTAAGCGGGGGGGCTGGAGATACGCAGTATTTT.

V is TRBV6-1 and J is TRBJ1-5, with D tentatively TRBD1 (5 bases). This CDR3 comprises 15 residues. CDR1 is MNHNS and CDR2 is SASEGT in the germline V gene. Trimming took off 3 bases at V and 7 bases at J, with 16 bases between the two ends. The CDR3: CASSDIRGTGQPQHF. The CDR3 nucleotides read TGTGCCAGCAGTGATATTCGGGGGACTGGGCAGCCCCAGCATTTT.

J is TRBJ1-1 and V is TRBV28; 8 nucleotides agree with TRBD1. CDR1 and CDR2 from the germline V gene are MDHEN and SYDVKM. V lost 4 bases to trimming and J lost 1 base; unmatched junction nucleotides: 2. The CDR3 extends over 14 amino acids. CDR3 amino acids: CASSWTGTNTEAFF. In DNA, the CDR3 is TGTGCCAGCAGTTGGACAGGGACGAACACTGAAGCTTTCTTT. Full variable domain (rest looked up from reference TRBV28 and TRBJ1-1): DVKVTQSSRYLVKRTGEKVFLECVQDMDHENMFWYRQDPGLGLRLIYFSYDVKMKEKGDIPEGYSVSREKKERFSLILESASTNQTSMYLCASSWTGTNTEAFFGQGTRLTVV.

The J gene is TRBJ1-3, the V gene TRBV6-5; D is undetermined. V lost 5 bases, J lost 4 bases, and 12 bases lay in between. Germline V lookup: CDR1 MNHEY, CDR2 SVGAGI. CDR3 length: 14 amino acids. In DNA, the CDR3 is TGTGCCAGCAGTCCGAAGCTTAAAGGAAACACCATATATTTT. It codes for CASSPKLKGNTIYF.

J is TRBJ1-2 and V is TRBV2; D not certain. The V gene's germline CDR1 is SNHLY and CDR2 FYNNEI. The CDR3 covers 12 residues. V was shortened by 3 bases and J by 5 bases, with 7 bases between the two germline ends. CDR3 nucleotides: TGTGCCAGCAGTGAGGAGCGGTATGGCTACACCTTC. Residues: CASSEERYGYTF.

The chain employs TRBV19 and TRBJ1-1; D is perhaps TRBD1 (5 bases). V lost 6 bases and J lost 9, with 14 bases in between. This CDR3 has 12 amino acids. Per germline, CDR1 LNHDA and CDR2 SQIVND (reference sequence). Written as DNA, the CDR3 is TGTGCCAGTAGGGACGGGGGGATCCAAGCTTTCTTT. Its translation is CASRDGGIQAFF.

The V and J genes are TRBV4-1 and TRBJ1-3; 7 bases agree with TRBD1. The V and J ends lost 6 bases and 0 bases, in that order; junction bases with no gene match: 11. Germline lookup yields CDR1 MGHRA and CDR2 YSYEKL. The CDR3 covers 17 residues. The DNA of the CDR3 is TGCGCCAGCAGTCCTGGGGACAGAGGACGCTCTGGAAACACCATATATTTT. Its translation is CASSPGDRGRSGNTIYF.

J is TRBJ1-2 and V is TRBV10-3; no firm D call. The CDR3 totals 17 residues. Trimming shortened V by 0 bases and J by 0 bases, and 14 bases separated the two germline ends. Germline assignment: CDR1 ENHRY and CDR2 SYGVKD. In DNA form, the CDR3 reads TGTGCCATCAGTGAGTCGATCCTTAGCCGAACTAACTATGGCTACACCTTC. As protein: CAISESILSRTNYGYTF.

This clone was observed a handful of times. The chain joins TRBV30 to TRBJ1-6, with TRBD1 matching 8 bases. This CDR3 is built from 15 residues. Trimming took 0 bases from V and 3 from J; bases not matched to a gene: 1. Germline V gene sequence: CDR1 GTSNPN, CDR2 SVGIG (reference sequence). The CDR3 bases are TGTGCCTGGAGTGTTGGGACAGGCTATAATTCACCCCTCCACTTT. This sequence encodes CAWSVGTGYNSPLHF. The complete variable domain, with remaining parts taken from reference TRBV30 and TRBJ1-6, reads SQTIHQWPATLVQPVGSPLSLECTVEGTSNPNLYWYRQAAGRGLQLLFYSVGIGQISSEVPQNLSASRPQDRQFILSSKKLLLSDSGFYLCAWSVGTGYNSPLHFGNGTRLTVT.

The chain carries TRBV11-2 and TRBJ1-1; TRBD1 aligns across 12 bases. The CDR3 is 17 residues long. V lost 2 bases to trimming and J lost 1 base; unmatched junction nucleotides: 5. Germline V gene sequence: CDR1 SGHAT, CDR2 FQNNGV. This CDR3 is CASSLWDRGRWNTEAFF. CDR3 bases: TGTGCCAGCAGCTTATGGGACAGGGGGCGGTGGAACACTGAAGCTTTCTTT.

The rearrangement uses TRBV18 and TRBJ1-4; 9 bases match TRBD1. V lost 4 bases and J lost 7; bases outside the gene matches: 7. Germline-derived CDR1 and CDR2 are KGHSH and LQKENI. This CDR3 comprises 15 residues. The CDR3 DNA reads as TGTGCCAGCTCACGCCGGGACAGGGAGGGTGAAAAACTGTTTTTT. Amino acid sequence: CASSRRDREGEKLFF.

V is TRBV12-2 and J is TRBJ1-5; the table's D call, TRBD1, was not checked against the DNA. TRBV12-2 corresponds to a pseudogene. CDR3 size: 13 residues. Here the CDR3 DNA reads TGTGCTTACCCCGCCAGGGGGAACCAGCCCCAGCATTTT. It specifies CAYPARGNQPQHF.

The chain has TRBV2 and TRBJ2-2, with 8 nucleotides matching TRBD2. The germline gives CDR1 SNHLY, CDR2 FYNNEI. V shed 7 bases and J 3 bases; nucleotides not matched to a gene: 4. This CDR3 has 14 amino acids. The DNA for the CDR3 is TGTGCCAGCATTTCGGGGGGGTACACCGGGGAGCTGTTTTTT. Residues: CASISGGYTGELFF. The full variable domain, its missing parts supplied by reference TRBV2 and TRBJ2-2, is EPEVTQTPSHQVTQMGQEVILRCVPISNHLYFYWYRQILGQKVEFLVSFYNNEISEKSEIFDDQFSVERPDGSNFTLKIRSTKLEDSAMYFCASISGGYTGELFFGEGSRLTVL.

The rearrangement links TRBV6-4 to TRBJ2-3, with TRBD2 matching 9 bases. The CDR3 contains 16 residues. J lost 4 bases, V lost 5 bases, and 10 bases had no gene match. Per the germline V gene, CDR1 is MRHNA and CDR2 is SNTAGT. DNA for the CDR3: TGTGCCAGCAGTTCCACTGGCGGGGGGGCGGCAGATACGCAGTATTTT. Its protein product is CASSSTGGGAADTQYF.